This T cell receptor (beta chain) emerged from a study of T cell repertoires in cytomegalovirus infection. Study-level background: CMV infection plus the matching HLA type was flagged by public TCR beta signatures.

Whole-study results and caveats: Cumulative public TCR beta family frequency identified CMV carriers with the relevant HLA.

TCRdb re-analysed the reads in MiXCR, keeping a single row per CDR3 protein. Here the sample spans around 570,000 distinct CDR3 sequences, 35% to 50% being singletons. CDR3 length: 15 amino acids. Germline assignment: CDR1 MNHNY and CDR2 SVGAGI (reference sequence). Trimming cost V 6 bases and J 0 bases, with 12 bases left between them. Details on this clonotype: Its antigen is still unknown.

The receptor's source is a human donor in good health (CMV status not recorded). Some clones in this sample may be carry-over from other donors' samples. The source was cultured PBMCs, collected from culture after CMV antigen stimulation. The chain uses TRBV6-6 and TRBJ1-3, with D perhaps matching TRBD1 (6 bases). The CDR3 sequence: CASSPGQSSGNTIYF. The DNA of the CDR3 is TGTGCCAGCAGCCCTGGACAGTCCTCTGGAAACACCATATATTTT.